Below, one T cell receptor (beta chain) is given with its context. Germline-derived CDR1 and CDR2 are SGHTA and FQGTGA. The CDR3 contains 15 residues. Trimming cost V 2 bases and J 0 bases; bases outside gene matches: 3. Prior to thyroid surgery, none of the patients had received any treatment. This sample was taken from a study of metastatic and nonmetastatic thyroid tumors. Turning to the study itself: Malignant and benign thyroid patients had repertoires compared in peripheral blood and tumor or nodule tissue.

TCRdb re-called clones from the PCR reads using MiXCR. This table has some 20,000 clones, 22% appearing once. The sequence came from a female donor with papillary thyroid cancer or a benign thyroid nodule (not recorded which). Some clones in this sample may be carry-over from other donors' samples. The sequenced material came from adjacent normal tissue. This chain connects TRBV7-3 to TRBJ1-1; 7 bases match TRBD1. The DNA of the CDR3 is TGTGCCAGCAGCTTAGGGACAGTGCTGAACACTGAAGCTTTCTTT. Amino acid sequence: CASSLGTVLNTEAFF. The full variable domain, in which reference TRBV7-3 and TRBJ1-1 provide the parts outside the CDR3, is GAGVSQTPSNKVTEKGKYVELRCDPISGHTALYWYRQSLGQGPEFLIYFQGTGAADDSGLPNDRFFAVRPEGSVSTLKIQRTERGDSAVYLCASSLGTVLNTEAFFGQGTRLTVV.